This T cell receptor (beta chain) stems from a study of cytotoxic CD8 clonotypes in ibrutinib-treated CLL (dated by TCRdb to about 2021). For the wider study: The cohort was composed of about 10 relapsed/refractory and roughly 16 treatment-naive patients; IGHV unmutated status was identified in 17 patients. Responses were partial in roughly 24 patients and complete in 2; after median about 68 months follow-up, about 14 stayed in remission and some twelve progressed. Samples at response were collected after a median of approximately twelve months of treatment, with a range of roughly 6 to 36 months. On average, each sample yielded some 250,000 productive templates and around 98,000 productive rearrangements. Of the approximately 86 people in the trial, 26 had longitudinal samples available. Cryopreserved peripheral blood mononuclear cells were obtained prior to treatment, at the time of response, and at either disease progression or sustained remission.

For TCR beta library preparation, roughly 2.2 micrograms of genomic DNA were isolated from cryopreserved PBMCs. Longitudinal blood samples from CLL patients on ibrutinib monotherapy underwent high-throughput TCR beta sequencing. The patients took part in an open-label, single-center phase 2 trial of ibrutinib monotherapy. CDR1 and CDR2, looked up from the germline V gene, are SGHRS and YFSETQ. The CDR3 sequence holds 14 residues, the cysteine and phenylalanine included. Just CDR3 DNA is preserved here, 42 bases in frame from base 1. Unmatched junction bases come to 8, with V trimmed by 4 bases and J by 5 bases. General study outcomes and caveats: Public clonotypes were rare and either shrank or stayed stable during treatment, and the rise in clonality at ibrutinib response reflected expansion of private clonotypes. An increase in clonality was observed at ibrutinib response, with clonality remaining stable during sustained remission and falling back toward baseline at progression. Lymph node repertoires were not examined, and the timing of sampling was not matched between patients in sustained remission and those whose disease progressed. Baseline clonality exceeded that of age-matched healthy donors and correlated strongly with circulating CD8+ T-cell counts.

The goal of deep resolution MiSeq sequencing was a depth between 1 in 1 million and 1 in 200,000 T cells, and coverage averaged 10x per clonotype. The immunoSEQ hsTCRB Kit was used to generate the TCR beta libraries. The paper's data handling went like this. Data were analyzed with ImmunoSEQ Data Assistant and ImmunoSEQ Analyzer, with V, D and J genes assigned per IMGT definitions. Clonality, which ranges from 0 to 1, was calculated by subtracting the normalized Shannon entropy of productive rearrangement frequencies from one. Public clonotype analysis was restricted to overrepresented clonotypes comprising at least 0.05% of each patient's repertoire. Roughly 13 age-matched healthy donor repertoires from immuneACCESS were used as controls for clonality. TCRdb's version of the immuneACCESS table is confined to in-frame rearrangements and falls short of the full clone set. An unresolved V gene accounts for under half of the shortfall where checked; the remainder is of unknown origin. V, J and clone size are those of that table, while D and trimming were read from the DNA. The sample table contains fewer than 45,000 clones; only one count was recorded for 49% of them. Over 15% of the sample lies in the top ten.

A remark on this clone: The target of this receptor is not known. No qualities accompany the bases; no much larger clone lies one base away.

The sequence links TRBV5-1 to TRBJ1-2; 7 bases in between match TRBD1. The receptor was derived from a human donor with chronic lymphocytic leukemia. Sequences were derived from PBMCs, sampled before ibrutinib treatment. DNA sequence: TGCGCCAGCAGCATTCTGACAGGGCCGTATGGCTACACCTTC. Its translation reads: CASSILTGPYGYTF.